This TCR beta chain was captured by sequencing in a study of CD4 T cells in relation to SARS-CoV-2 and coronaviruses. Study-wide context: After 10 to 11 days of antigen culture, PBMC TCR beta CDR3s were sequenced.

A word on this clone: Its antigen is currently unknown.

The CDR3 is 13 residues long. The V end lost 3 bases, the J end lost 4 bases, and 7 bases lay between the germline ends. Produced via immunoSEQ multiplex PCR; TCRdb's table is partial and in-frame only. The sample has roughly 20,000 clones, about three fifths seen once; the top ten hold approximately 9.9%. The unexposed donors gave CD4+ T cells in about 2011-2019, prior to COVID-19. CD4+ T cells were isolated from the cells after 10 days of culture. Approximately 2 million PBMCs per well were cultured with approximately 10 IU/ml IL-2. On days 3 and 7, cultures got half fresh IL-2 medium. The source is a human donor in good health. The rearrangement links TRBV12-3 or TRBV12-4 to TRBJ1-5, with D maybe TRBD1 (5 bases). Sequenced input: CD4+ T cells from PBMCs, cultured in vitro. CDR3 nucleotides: TGTGCCAGCAGTTTTTCAGGGAATCAGCCCCAGCATTTT. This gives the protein CASSFSGNQPQHF.